There are many counts of the clone carrying this TCR beta chain. As yet, its antigen is unknown. Template material for amplifying TCR beta CDR3 regions consisted of RNA transcripts. The HTBI primer set served for first-round RT-PCR of the TCR CDR3. From the multiplex PCR reads, TCRdb called clonotypes with MiXCR, one entry per CDR3 protein. This sample has 640,000 or so distinct CDR3 sequences, with 13% to 15% found just once. After removal of 5 bases from V and 2 bases from J, the junction contained 7 bases not matched to a gene. Germline CDR1 reads GTSNPN; CDR2 reads SVGIG (reference sequence). The length of the CDR3 is 14 residues. The data were obtained in a study of T cells in Graves' hyperthyroidism and ophthalmopathy. Under 3 months was the duration of disease in ophthalmopathy patients, who also had a Clinical Activity Score of at least 3 and a NOSPECS grade of at least 4. Patients having uncontrolled infection, another autoimmune disease, pregnancy or lactation were not included.

Study results and caveats: Stable hyperthyroidism was separated from ophthalmopathy by a model based on 13 V-J features. Most thyroid clonotypes with frequency above 0.001 were detected in blood.

Sequencing was done on a sample of blood. The rearrangement joins TRBV30 to TRBJ2-7, with 9 positions matching TRBD2. This receptor was identified in a young woman with Graves' ophthalmopathy. CDR3 sequence reads: CAWAIAGAAYEQYF. Here the CDR3 DNA reads TGTGCCTGGGCAATAGCGGGAGCCGCCTACGAGCAGTACTTC.